The 8 T cell receptor beta chains presented below share a single source sample, sequenced in a study of patients and donors after allogeneic stem cell transplantation. MiXCR, applied by TCRdb to the RT-PCR reads, yields one record per CDR3 protein. In the table there are 70,000 to 95,000 distinct CDR3 sequences, approximately 5.2% of which are singletons. The sequencing sample was made of blood, either unsorted or a sorted T cell fraction (not recorded which). The source of these receptors is a human donor who was either an allogeneic HSCT recipient or a stem cell or donor lymphocyte infusion donor (not recorded which). It is not recorded whose cells these are; they may come from a transplant donor.

This clonotype was counted between two and nine times. V gene TRBV11-3 combines with J gene TRBJ2-1; D may be TRBD2 (5 bases). V was pared by 6 bases and J by 3 bases, with 15 bases between. Germline loops: CDR1 SGHNT, CDR2 YENEEA. This CDR3 region has 15 residues. The CDR3 region is CASSSGLNDYNEQFF. The CDR3 DNA sequence: TGTGCCAGCAGTTCCGGACTCAACGACTACAATGAGCAGTTCTTC. The variable domain in full, with the rest retrieved from reference TRBV11-3 and TRBJ2-1, is EAGVVQSPRYKIIEKKQPVAFWCNPISGHNTLYWYLQNLGQGPELLIRYENEEAVDDSQLPKDRFSAERLKGVDSTLKIQPAELGDSAVYLCASSSGLNDYNEQFFGPGTRLTVL.

This chain joins TRBV28 and TRBJ1-1, with 7 bases identical to TRBD1. CDR3 length: 14 amino acids. V shed 6 bases, J shed 4 bases, and the junction held 8 bases outside the gene matches. The germline CDR1 and CDR2 sequences are MDHEN and SYDVKM. CDR3 protein: CASRTTGYITEAFF. The DNA for the CDR3 is TGTGCCAGCAGGACGACAGGGTATATCACTGAAGCTTTCTTT. The variable domain in full, completed from reference TRBV28 and TRBJ1-1, reads DVKVTQSSRYLVKRTGEKVFLECVQDMDHENMFWYRQDPGLGLRLIYFSYDVKMKEKGDIPEGYSVSREKKERFSLILESASTNQTSMYLCASRTTGYITEAFFGQGTRLTVV.

This clonotype has ten or more counts. The J gene is TRBJ2-1, the V gene TRBV14; TRBD2 might be the D (6 bases). Deletions cut 6 bases from V and 4 bases from J, with 13 bases between. The germline CDR1 and CDR2 sequences are SGHDN and FVKESK. The CDR3 sequence is 14 residues long. The CDR3 DNA reads TGTGCCAGCAGTCGTCCGGGGAGGTACAATGAGCAGTTCTTC. Protein product: CASSRPGRYNEQFF.

This clonotype has a count of ten or more. The chain joins TRBV18 to TRBJ2-1, with 9 bases matching TRBD1. Trimming at V came to 2 bases and at J to 7 bases, leaving 6 bases not matched to a gene. This CDR3 comprises 15 residues. The germline gives CDR1 KGHSH, CDR2 LQKENI. The chain's CDR3 is CASSPSGTGSNEQFF. The CDR3 nucleotides are TGTGCCAGCTCACCATCCGGGACAGGGTCTAATGAGCAGTTCTTC.

This clonotype was seen ten or more times. The chain couples TRBV20-1 to TRBJ2-1; possible D gene TRBD2, 6 bases. The CDR3 has 14 amino acids. CDR1 and CDR2 (germline): DFQATT, SNEGSKA (reference sequence). V was cut by 4 bases and J by 3 bases, with 13 bases left in between. The CDR3 coding sequence is TGCAGTGCTACTCCGGGACTTGGCTACAATGAGCAGTTCTTC. It yields the protein CSATPGLGYNEQFF.

This clonotype has ten or more counts. The chain couples TRBV4-1 to TRBJ2-7; D uncertain. Germline loops: CDR1 MGHRA, CDR2 YSYEKL. The length of the CDR3 is 12 residues. Between the trimmed V and J ends, which lost 4 bases and 3 bases, there was a span of 7 bases. This CDR3 reads CASSPDFYEQYF. CDR3 nucleotide sequence: TGCGCCAGCAGCCCCGACTTCTACGAGCAGTACTTC.

The genes are TRBV18 and TRBJ2-3, with 9 bases fitting TRBD2. This CDR3 has 14 amino acids. V trimming: 1 base; J trimming: 4 bases; junction bases outside the gene matches: 0. Germline V lookup: CDR1 KGHSH, CDR2 LQKENI. The CDR3 sequence is CASSPRGGADTQYF. The CDR3 bases are TGTGCCAGCTCACCACGCGGGGGGGCAGATACGCAGTATTTT.

This clonotype was observed a few times. The chain carries TRBV27 and TRBJ2-7; 11 nucleotides line up with TRBD1. Trimming removed 3 bases from V and 1 base from J; junction bases left unmatched: 11. CDR1 and CDR2 from the germline V gene are MNHEY and SMNVEV (reference sequence). The CDR3 is 18 amino acids. The DNA for the CDR3 is TGTGCCAGCAGTTTGGCCCCGTTGGGACAGGGGGTTTCCTACGAGCAGTACTTC. This codes for CASSLAPLGQGVSYEQYF.